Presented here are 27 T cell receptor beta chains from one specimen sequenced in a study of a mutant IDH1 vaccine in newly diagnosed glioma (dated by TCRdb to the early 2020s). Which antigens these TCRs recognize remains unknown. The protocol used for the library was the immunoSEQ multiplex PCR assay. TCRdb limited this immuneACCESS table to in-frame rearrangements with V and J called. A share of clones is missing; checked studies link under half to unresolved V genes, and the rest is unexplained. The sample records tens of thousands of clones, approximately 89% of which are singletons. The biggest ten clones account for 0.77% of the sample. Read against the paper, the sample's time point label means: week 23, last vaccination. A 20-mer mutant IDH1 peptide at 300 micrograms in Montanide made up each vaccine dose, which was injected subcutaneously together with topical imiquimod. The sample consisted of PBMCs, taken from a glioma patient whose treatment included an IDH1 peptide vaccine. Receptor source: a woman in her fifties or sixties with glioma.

The CDR3 nucleotides read TGTGCCAGCAGCCAAGGTCGCGGAATAGTTGATGAGCAGTTCTTC. Translating gives CASSQGRGIVDEQFF. The V gene is TRBV4-2, the J gene TRBJ2-1; D remains ambiguous. This CDR3 is built from 15 residues. The germline CDR1 and CDR2 sequences are LGHNA and YNFKEQ. Trimming left V 1 base short and J 8 bases short, with 15 bases between.

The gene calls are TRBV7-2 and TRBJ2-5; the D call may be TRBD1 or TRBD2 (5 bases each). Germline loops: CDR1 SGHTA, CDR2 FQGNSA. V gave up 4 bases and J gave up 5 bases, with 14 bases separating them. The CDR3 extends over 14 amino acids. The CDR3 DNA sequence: TGTGCCAGCAGCTCCCAAGTTGGGGGTGAGACCCAGTACTTC. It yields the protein CASSSQVGGETQYF.

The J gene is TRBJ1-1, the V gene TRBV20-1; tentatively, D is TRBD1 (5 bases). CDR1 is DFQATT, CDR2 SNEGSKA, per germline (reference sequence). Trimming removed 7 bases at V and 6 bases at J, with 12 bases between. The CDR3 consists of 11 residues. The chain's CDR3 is CSVPGRPEAFF. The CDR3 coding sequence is TGCAGTGTCCCAGGGCGGCCTGAAGCTTTCTTT.

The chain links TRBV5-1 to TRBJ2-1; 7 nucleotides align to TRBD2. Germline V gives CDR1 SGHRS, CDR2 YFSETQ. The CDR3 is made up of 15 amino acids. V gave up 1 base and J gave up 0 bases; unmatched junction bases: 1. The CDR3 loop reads CASSLSGNSYNEQFF. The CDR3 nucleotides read TGCGCCAGCAGCTTGAGCGGGAACTCCTACAATGAGCAGTTCTTC. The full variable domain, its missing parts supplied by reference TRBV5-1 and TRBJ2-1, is KAGVTQTPRYLIKTRGQQVTLSCSPISGHRSVSWYQQTPGQGLQFLFEYFSETQRNKGNFPGRFSGRQFSNSRSEMNVSTLELGDSALYLCASSLSGNSYNEQFFGPGTRLTVL.

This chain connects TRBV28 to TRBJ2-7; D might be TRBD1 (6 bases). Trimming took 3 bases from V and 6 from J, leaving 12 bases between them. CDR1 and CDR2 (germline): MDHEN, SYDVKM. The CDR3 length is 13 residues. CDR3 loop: CASSFSGEGEQYF. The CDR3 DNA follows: TGTGCCAGCAGTTTCTCAGGGGAAGGCGAGCAGTACTTC.

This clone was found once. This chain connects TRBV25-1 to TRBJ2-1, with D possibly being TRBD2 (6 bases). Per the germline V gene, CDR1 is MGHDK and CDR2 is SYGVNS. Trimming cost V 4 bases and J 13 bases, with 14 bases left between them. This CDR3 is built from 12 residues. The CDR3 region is CASSVTGREQFF. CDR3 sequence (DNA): TGTGCCAGCAGTGTGACCGGGAGAGAACAGTTCTTC.

The CDR3 bases are TGTGCCAGCTCACCATCAGCGGGAGTCCCCTACAATGAGCAGTTCTTC. Amino acids: CASSPSAGVPYNEQFF. The rearrangement links TRBV18 to TRBJ2-1, with 8 bases fitting TRBD2. CDR1 is KGHSH, CDR2 LQKENI, per germline. This CDR3 contains 16 residues. V lost 2 bases and J lost 2; bases outside the gene matches: 5.

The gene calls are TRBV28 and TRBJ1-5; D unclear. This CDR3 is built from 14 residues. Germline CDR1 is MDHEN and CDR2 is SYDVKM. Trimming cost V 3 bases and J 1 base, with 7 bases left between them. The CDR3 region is CASSFRLSNQPQHF. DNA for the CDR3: TGTGCCAGCAGTTTTAGGCTGAGCAATCAGCCCCAGCATTTT.

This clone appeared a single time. CDR3 DNA: TGCGCCAGCAGCCGGGGACAGGGGGACACTGAAGCTTTCTTT. Translating gives CASSRGQGDTEAFF. This rearrangement joins TRBV4-1 to TRBJ1-1, with 11 nucleotides matching TRBD1. This CDR3 comprises 14 residues. The trim removed 4 bases at V and 3 bases at J, leaving 1 base unmatched. Germline values: CDR1 MGHRA, CDR2 YSYEKL.

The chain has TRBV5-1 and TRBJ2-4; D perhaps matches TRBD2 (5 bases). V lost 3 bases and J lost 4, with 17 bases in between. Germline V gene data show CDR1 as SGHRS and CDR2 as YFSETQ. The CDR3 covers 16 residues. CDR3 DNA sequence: TGCGCCAGCAGCTACCAAGCCGGAGAGGGTAAAAACATTCAGTACTTC. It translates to CASSYQAGEGKNIQYF.

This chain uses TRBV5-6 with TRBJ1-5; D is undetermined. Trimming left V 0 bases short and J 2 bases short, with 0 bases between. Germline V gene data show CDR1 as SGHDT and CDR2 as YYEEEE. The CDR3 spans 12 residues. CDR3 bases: TGTGCCAGCAGCTTGGGCAATCAGCCCCAGCATTTT. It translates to CASSLGNQPQHF.

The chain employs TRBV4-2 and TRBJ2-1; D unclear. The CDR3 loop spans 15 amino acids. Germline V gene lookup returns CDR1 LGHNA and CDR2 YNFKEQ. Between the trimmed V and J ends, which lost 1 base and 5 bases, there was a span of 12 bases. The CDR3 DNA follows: TGTGCCAGCAGCCAAGTATTACACTTGGACAATGAGCAGTTCTTC. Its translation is CASSQVLHLDNEQFF.

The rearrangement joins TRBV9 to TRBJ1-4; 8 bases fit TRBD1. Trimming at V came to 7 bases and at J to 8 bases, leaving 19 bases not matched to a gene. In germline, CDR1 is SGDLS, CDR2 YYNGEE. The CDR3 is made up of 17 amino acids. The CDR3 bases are TGTGCCAGCGCCGGGACAGGAGGGGGTCTGGGAGGGGAAAAACTGTTTTTT. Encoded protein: CASAGTGGGLGGEKLFF.

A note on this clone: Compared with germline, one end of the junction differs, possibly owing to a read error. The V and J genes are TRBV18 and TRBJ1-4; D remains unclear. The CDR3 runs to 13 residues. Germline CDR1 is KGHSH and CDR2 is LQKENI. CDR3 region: CATSKGTNEKLFF. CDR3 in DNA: TGTGCCACCTCAAAGGGAACTAATGAAAAACTGTTTTTT.

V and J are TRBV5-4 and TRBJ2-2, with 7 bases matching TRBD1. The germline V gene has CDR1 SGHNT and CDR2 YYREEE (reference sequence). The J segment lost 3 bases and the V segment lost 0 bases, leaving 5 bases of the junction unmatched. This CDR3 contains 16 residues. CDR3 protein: CASSLEPGQYTGELFF. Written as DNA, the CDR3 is TGTGCCAGCAGCTTGGAGCCGGGACAGTACACCGGGGAGCTGTTTTTT.

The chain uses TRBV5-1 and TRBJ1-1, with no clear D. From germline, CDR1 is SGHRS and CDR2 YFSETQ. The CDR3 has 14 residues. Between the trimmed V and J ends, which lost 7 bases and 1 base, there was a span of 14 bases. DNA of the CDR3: TGCGCCAGCGGTACTCTAGATGGGAACACTGAAGCTTTCTTT. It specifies CASGTLDGNTEAFF.

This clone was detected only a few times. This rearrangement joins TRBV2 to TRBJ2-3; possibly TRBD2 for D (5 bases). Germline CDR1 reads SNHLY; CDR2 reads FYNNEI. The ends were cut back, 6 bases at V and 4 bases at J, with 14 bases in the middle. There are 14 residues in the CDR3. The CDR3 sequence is CASSGERAPDTQYF. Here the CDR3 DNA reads TGTGCCAGCAGCGGGGAGAGGGCTCCAGATACGCAGTATTTT.

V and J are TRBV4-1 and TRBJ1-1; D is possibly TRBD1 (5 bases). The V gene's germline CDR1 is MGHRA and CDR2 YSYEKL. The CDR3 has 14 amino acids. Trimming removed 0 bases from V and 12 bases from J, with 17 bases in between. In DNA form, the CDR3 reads TGCGCCAGCAGCCAAGATCTGTCGGGTAGGGGAACTTTCTTT. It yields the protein CASSQDLSGRGTFF.

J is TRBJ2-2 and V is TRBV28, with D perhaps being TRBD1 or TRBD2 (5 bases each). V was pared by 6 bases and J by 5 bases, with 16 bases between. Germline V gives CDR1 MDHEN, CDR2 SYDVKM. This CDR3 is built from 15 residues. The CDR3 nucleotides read TGTGCCAGCAGCGTACAGGCCCCGGGGACCGGGGAGCTGTTTTTT. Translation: CASSVQAPGTGELFF.

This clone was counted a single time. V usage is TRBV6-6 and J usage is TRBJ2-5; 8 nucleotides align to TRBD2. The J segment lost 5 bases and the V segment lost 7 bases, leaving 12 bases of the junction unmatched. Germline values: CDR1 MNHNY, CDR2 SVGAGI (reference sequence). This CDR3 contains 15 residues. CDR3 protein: CASIDRGLDWETQYF. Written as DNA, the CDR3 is TGTGCCAGCATCGACCGGGGACTAGATTGGGAGACCCAGTACTTC.

As DNA, the CDR3 is TGTGCCAGCAGCTCAGGACTGGGAAACTATGGCTACACCTTC. This codes for CASSSGLGNYGYTF. This rearrangement joins TRBV7-3 to TRBJ1-2; the D is unclear. V was cut by 4 bases and J by 2 bases, with 11 bases left in between. Germline CDR1 is SGHTA and CDR2 is FQGTGA. The CDR3 runs to 14 residues.

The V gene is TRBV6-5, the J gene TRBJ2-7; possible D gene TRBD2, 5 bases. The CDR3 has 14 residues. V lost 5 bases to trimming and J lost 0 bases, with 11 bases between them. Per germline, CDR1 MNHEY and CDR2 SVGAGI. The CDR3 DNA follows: TGTGCCAGCAGTCGTACTAGAAACTCCTACGAGCAGTACTTC. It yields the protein CASSRTRNSYEQYF.

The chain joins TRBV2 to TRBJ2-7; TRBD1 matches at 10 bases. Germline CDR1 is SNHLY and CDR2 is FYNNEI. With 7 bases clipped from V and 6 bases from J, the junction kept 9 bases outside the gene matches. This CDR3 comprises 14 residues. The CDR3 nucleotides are TGTGCCAGCATCAGGGACAGGGGAGAGGGCGAGCAGTACTTC. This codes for CASIRDRGEGEQYF.

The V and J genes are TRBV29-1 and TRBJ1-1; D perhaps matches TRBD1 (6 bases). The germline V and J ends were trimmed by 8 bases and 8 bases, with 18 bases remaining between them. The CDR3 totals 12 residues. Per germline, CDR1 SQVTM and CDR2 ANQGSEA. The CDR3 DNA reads TGCAGCTTCGGAGAATGGGGGGCGGAAGCTTTCTTT. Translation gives CSFGEWGAEAFF.

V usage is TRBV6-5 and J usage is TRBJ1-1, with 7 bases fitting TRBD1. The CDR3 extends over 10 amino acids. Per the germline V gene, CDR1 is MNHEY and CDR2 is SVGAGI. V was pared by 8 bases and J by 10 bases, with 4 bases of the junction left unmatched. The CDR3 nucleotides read TGTGCCAGCCGCAGGACAGGAGCTTTCTTT. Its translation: CASRRTGAFF.

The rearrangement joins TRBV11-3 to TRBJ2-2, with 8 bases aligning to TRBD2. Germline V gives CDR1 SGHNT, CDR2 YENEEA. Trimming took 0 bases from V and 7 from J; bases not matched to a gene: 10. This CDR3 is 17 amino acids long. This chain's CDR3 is CASSLERAGVLDGELFF. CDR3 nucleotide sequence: TGTGCCAGCAGCTTAGAACGAGCGGGAGTTTTGGACGGGGAGCTGTTTTTT.

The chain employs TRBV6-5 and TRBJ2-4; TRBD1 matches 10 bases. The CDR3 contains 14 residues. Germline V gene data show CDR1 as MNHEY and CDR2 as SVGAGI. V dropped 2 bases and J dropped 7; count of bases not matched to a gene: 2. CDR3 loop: CASSYGTGVNIQYF. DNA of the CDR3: TGTGCCAGCAGTTACGGGACAGGGGTTAACATTCAGTACTTC.